This T cell receptor beta chain originates from a study of T-cell reconstitution after alpha-beta-depleted transplantation in children (dated by TCRdb to about 2016). Describing the broader study: Using TCR repertoire profiling, the study followed T-cell immune reconstitution in a quantitative way in children after TCRalphabeta/CD19-depleted allogeneic hematopoietic cell transplantation. The paper's findings and limits, for the study overall: In some patients, high TCRbeta diversity at day 60 was attributed to recipient T cells and intrathymic progenitors that had survived conditioning. Hyperexpanded clone frequencies declined over subsequent months; after one year, T-cell counts and TCRbeta diversity were mostly attributed to newly produced T cells. Apparently early alphabetaT-cell count recovery about two months after transplant reportedly relied on only several hundred rapidly expanded clones derived from non-depleted graft cells.

The treatment or condition label of this sample denotes: allogeneic hematopoietic cell transplantation with graft depleted of TCRalphabeta T cells and CD19 B cells. TCRalphabeta/CD19-depleted allogeneic hematopoietic cell grafts were given to the transplant recipients, all of whom were children. The CDR3 starts with the cysteine, ends with the phenylalanine, and has 12 residues. Here the CDR3 DNA is all that survives: 36 bases in frame from base 1. At the junction V is shortened by 4 bases and J by 4 bases, with 10 bases in between. Looking up the germline V gene (reference sequence) yields CDR1 DFQATT and CDR2 SNEGSKA. To prepare the library, PCR was applied. This sample was sequenced with an Illumina HiSeq 2500. TCR library preparation used molecular barcoding, with unique molecular identifiers applied to normalize quantification of the TCRbeta repertoire. TCRdb's own reprocessing of the public reads used fastp at Q25 and MiXCR and kept productive beta chains. CDR3 protein duplicates are merged, each entry listing the most common genes and DNA. Present in this sample are about 980,000 distinct CDR3 sequences, about 29% of which were seen just once. The top ten hold roughly 30% of the sample.

About this clonotype itself: Its antigen is not yet known. No clone much larger than this one lies a single base away; base qualities are absent.

Here the sequenced sample was PBMCs, mostly from graft donor cells, taken 360 days after TCRalphabeta/CD19-depleted stem cell transplant. Recombination connected TRBV20-1 to TRBJ1-2, with no D gene named confidently. The sequence derives from a boy in the first two years of life who had a stem cell transplant for SCID, so the T cells may come from the graft donor. The CDR3 has the sequence CSATGSTYGYTF. Read as DNA, the sequence is TGCAGTGCTACGGGATCCACCTATGGCTACACCTTC.